Reported below is one T cell receptor beta chain. Its antigen remains unknown. The data derive from a study of T cells in tuberculosis. This table comes from immunoSEQ multiplex PCR, and its TCRdb copy is limited to in-frame clones, with some not included. The sample shows tens of thousands of clones, 92% of them seen only once. Study observations and caveats: Smaller distances to GMM-specific TCRs suggested their expansion in active tuberculosis.

With 0 bases removed from V and 3 bases from J, the gap between germline ends came to 30 bases. The CDR3 spans 21 residues. The germline CDR1 and CDR2 sequences are LGHNA and YSLEER. The sample's time point: new active TB diagnosis, blood taken before or within 7 days of starting treatment. This chain connects TRBV4-3 to TRBJ2-7, with D possibly being TRBD1 (5 bases). The sample was PBMCs, taken at tuberculosis diagnosis. The receptor was isolated from an adult with tuberculosis. The CDR3 DNA reads TGCGCCAGCAGCCAAGATCTCGTTAGATGGTTCAGGGAAAAGAATAGCTACGAGCAGTACTTC. This sequence encodes CASSQDLVRWFREKNSYEQYF.